The clone carrying this T cell receptor (beta chain) was seen only a few times. Its specificity is not known. Trimming removed 5 bases from V and 6 bases from J, with 15 bases in between. Germline-derived CDR1 and CDR2 are MNHEY and SVGAGI. This CDR3 has 14 residues. Each CDR3 protein gets one entry after TCRdb re-called the reads with MiXCR. Seen here are about 150,000 distinct CDR3 sequences, 20% to 30% observed once, and the top ten hold around 9.9%. This sample was included in a study of T cell repertoires in cytomegalovirus infection. Study at large: Indications came from public TCR beta signatures; they pointed to CMV infection and to a matching HLA type. Points from the study as a whole: HLA-C-restricted CMV-specific TCR beta clonotypes prevailed in the ex vivo response. Adding up the frequency of public TCR beta families identified people who carried CMV plus the relevant HLA.

The chain recombines TRBV6-5 with TRBJ2-3; D perhaps matches TRBD2 (5 bases). The receptor was isolated from a human donor in good health (CMV status not recorded). Some clones in this sample may be carry-over from other donors' samples. The sequencing input was PBMCs. The CDR3 protein is CASSTRTGVDTQYF. In DNA, the CDR3 is TGTGCCAGCAGTACCCGAACCGGGGTGGATACGCAGTATTTT.